This T cell receptor (beta chain) was sequenced for a study of T cell repertoires in cytomegalovirus infection. Notes on the study in general: The ex vivo response was dominated by HLA-C-restricted CMV-specific TCR beta clonotypes.

MiXCR, applied by TCRdb to the reads, yields one record per CDR3 protein. The sample carries 200,000 or so distinct CDR3 sequences, around 40% recorded once. With regard to this clonotype: The antigen is unknown.

The CDR3 is made up of 15 amino acids. Germline loops: CDR1 SGDLS, CDR2 YYNGEE. V lost 3 bases to trimming and J lost 3 bases; unmatched junction nucleotides: 4. Sample: CD8+ T cells from cultured PBMCs, taken from culture after CMV antigen stimulation. The chain employs TRBV9 and TRBJ1-5; 9 bases are a match to TRBD1. The receptor comes from a human donor in good health (CMV status not recorded). Some clones in this sample may be carry-over from other donors' samples. CDR3 coding DNA: TGTGCCAGCAGCGACACAGGGGGCCCCAATCAGCCCCAGCATTTT. Translating gives CASSDTGGPNQPQHF.